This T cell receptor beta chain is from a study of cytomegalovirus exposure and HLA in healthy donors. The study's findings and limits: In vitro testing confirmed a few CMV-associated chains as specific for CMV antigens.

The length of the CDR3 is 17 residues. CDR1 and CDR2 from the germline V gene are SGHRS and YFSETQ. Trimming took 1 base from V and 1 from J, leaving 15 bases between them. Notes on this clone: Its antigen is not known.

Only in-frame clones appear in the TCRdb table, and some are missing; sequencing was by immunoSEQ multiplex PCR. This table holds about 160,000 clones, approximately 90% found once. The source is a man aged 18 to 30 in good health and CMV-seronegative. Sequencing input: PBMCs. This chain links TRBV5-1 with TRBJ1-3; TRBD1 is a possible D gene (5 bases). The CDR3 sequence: CASSLHQGQGSGNTIYF. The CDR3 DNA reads TGCGCCAGCAGCTTGCACCAGGGCCAAGGGTCTGGAAACACCATATATTTT.